What follows is one TCR beta chain and its context. A TCRbeta library incorporating unique molecular identifiers was prepared. TCRdb used MiXCR to reprocess the PCR reads, holding one entry per CDR3 protein. In the table there are more than 400,000 distinct CDR3 sequences, roughly 44% of which are singletons. The data were taken from a study of T-cell reconstitution after alpha-beta-depleted transplantation in children. V was trimmed by 5 bases and J by 2 bases, leaving 9 bases between them. The length of the CDR3 is 13 residues. This chain links TRBV12-3 or TRBV12-4 with TRBJ2-5; tentatively, D is TRBD2 (6 bases). Source: PBMCs, taken before TCRalphabeta/CD19-depleted stem cell transplant. The receptor was derived from a girl aged 2 to 10 with aplastic anemia, due to receive a stem cell transplant. CDR3 in amino acids: CASSRDFQETQYF. The CDR3 coding sequence is TGTGCCAGCAGTCGGGACTTTCAAGAGACCCAGTACTTC.